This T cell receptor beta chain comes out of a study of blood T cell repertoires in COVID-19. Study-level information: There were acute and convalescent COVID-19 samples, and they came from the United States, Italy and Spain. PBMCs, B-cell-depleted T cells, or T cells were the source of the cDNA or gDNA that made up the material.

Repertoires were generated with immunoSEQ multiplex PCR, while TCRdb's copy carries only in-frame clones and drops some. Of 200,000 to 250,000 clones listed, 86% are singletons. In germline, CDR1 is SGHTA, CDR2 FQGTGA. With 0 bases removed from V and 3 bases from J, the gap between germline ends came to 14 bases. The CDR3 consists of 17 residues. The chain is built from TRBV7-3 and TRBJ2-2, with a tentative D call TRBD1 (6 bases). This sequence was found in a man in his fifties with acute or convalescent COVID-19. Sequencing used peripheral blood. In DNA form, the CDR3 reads TGTGCCAGCAGCTTAACGCCGCAGGGACACTACACCGGGGAGCTGTTTTTT. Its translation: CASSLTPQGHYTGELFF. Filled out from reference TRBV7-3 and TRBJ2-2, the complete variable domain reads GAGVSQTPSNKVTEKGKYVELRCDPISGHTALYWYRQSLGQGPEFLIYFQGTGAADDSGLPNDRFFAVRPEGSVSTLKIQRTERGDSAVYLCASSLTPQGHYTGELFFGEGSRLTVL.